Presented here are 27 T cell receptor beta chains from one specimen sequenced in a study of CD4 T cells in relation to SARS-CoV-2 and coronaviruses. CD4+ T cells from unexposed donors were obtained before the COVID-19 pandemic (2011-2018). After roughly ten days of culture, CD4+ T cells were isolated. Libraries were prepared by immunoSEQ multiplex PCR; TCRdb keeps only in-frame clonotypes and omits some of them. The sample has tens of thousands of clones; 76% are singletons. The antigens of these receptors remain unknown. Sequenced material: CD4+ T cells from PBMCs, cultured in vitro. These receptors came from a human donor in good health.

The chain links TRBV7-8 to TRBJ1-4; 8 bases align to TRBD1. The trim removed 6 bases at V and 8 bases at J, leaving 8 bases unmatched. The CDR3 has 14 amino acids. Per the germline V gene, CDR1 is SGHVS and CDR2 is FQNEAQ. The CDR3 sequence is CASSHGQGTEKLFF. The CDR3 DNA is TGTGCCAGCAGTCACGGACAGGGCACGGAAAAACTGTTTTTT.

The chain links TRBV5-6 to TRBJ1-1; possible D gene TRBD1, 5 bases. CDR3 size: 15 residues. The V and J ends lost 4 bases and 1 base respectively, with 14 bases between them. Looked up from germline, CDR1 is SGHDT and CDR2 is YYEEEE. In DNA, the CDR3 is TGTGCCAGCAGCGGCCGGGACGGTGCGAACACTGAAGCTTTCTTT. Amino acids: CASSGRDGANTEAFF.

V is TRBV29-1 and J is TRBJ2-3, with 7 bases that match TRBD1. Germline assignment: CDR1 SQVTM and CDR2 ANQGSEA. The CDR3 is made up of 13 amino acids. J was trimmed by 1 base and V by 6 bases; bases with no gene match: 4. CDR3 amino acids: CSVRQGGTDTQYF. The CDR3 DNA sequence: TGCAGCGTGAGACAGGGAGGCACAGATACGCAGTATTTT.

This rearrangement joins TRBV5-4 to TRBJ1-2; D not certain. CDR3 length: 13 residues. CDR1 and CDR2 from the germline V gene are SGHNT and YYREEE (reference sequence). The V end was cut by 5 bases, the J end by 3 bases, with 11 bases between. CDR3 sequence: CASRVAGYYGYTF. Written as DNA, the CDR3 is TGTGCCAGCAGGGTGGCCGGATACTATGGCTACACCTTC.

The V gene is TRBV18, the J gene TRBJ2-7, with 8 bases that match TRBD1. The length of the CDR3 is 14 residues. The germline gives CDR1 KGHSH, CDR2 LQKENI. V dropped 6 bases and J dropped 0; count of bases not matched to a gene: 4. CDR3 nucleotides: TGTGCCAGCTCCCCCCAGGGGGCCTCCTACGAGCAGTACTTC. This sequence encodes CASSPQGASYEQYF.

J is TRBJ1-2 and V is TRBV19; no definite D call. The V and J ends lost 5 bases and 0 bases respectively, with 7 bases between them. CDR3 length: 13 residues. Germline V CDR1 and CDR2: LNHDA, SQIVND (reference sequence). The CDR3 region is CASSDYPNYGYTF. Here the CDR3 DNA reads TGTGCCAGTAGTGACTACCCTAACTATGGCTACACCTTC.

The chain couples TRBV27 to TRBJ2-5; D possibly corresponds to TRBD2 (6 bases). Trimming shortened V by 3 bases and J by 1 base, and 12 bases separated the two germline ends. Germline V lookup: CDR1 MNHEY, CDR2 SMNVEV (reference sequence). CDR3 length: 15 amino acids. The DNA for the CDR3 is TGTGCCAGCAGTTTTAGCTGGAGGGCCCAAGAGACCCAGTACTTC. This translates into CASSFSWRAQETQYF.

The V and J genes are TRBV6-1 and TRBJ1-2, with a weak D call TRBD1 (5 bases). The CDR3 contains 13 residues. From germline, CDR1 is MNHNS and CDR2 SASEGT. Between the trimmed V and J ends, which lost 1 base and 8 bases, there was a span of 11 bases. The CDR3 DNA sequence: TGTGCCAGCAGTGAAGGACAGCCCGGGGGCTACACCTTC. Its translation: CASSEGQPGGYTF.

The chain employs TRBV4-1 and TRBJ2-5, with 9 bases identical to TRBD2. The germline gives CDR1 MGHRA, CDR2 YSYEKL. CDR3 length equals 17 residues. Trimming cost V 4 bases and J 5 bases; bases outside gene matches: 14. The CDR3 protein is CASSRTFIAGAGETQYF. Written as DNA, the CDR3 is TGCGCCAGCAGCCGAACTTTCATAGCGGGAGCCGGTGAGACCCAGTACTTC.

The CDR3 reads CASSRDTYTGELFF. DNA for the CDR3: TGCGCCAGCAGCAGGGACACGTACACCGGGGAGCTGTTTTTT. V gene TRBV5-1 combines with J gene TRBJ2-2, with D perhaps matching TRBD1 (6 bases). V lost 4 bases, J lost 3 bases, and 10 bases lay in between. CDR1 is SGHRS, CDR2 YFSETQ, per germline. This CDR3 comprises 14 residues.

The gene calls are TRBV2 and TRBJ2-5; a weak D match, TRBD1 (5 bases). The V end was cut by 7 bases, the J end by 7 bases, with 19 bases between. The CDR3 covers 14 residues. Per germline, CDR1 SNHLY and CDR2 FYNNEI. For the CDR3, the DNA is TGTGCCAGCACCCCCGAGCAGGGAACGGGGACCCAGTACTTC. It is translated as CASTPEQGTGTQYF.

This chain connects TRBV7-9 to TRBJ1-4; perhaps TRBD1 as D (6 bases). V lost 2 bases and J lost 5, with 12 bases in between. This CDR3 comprises 15 residues. Germline V CDR1 and CDR2: SEHNR, FQNEAQ (reference sequence). For the CDR3, the DNA is TGTGCCAGCAGCTTAATGGACAGTAACAATGAAAAACTGTTTTTT. This encodes CASSLMDSNNEKLFF.

The gene calls are TRBV5-1 and TRBJ1-6; D is perhaps TRBD1 (5 bases). CDR1 is SGHRS, CDR2 YFSETQ, per germline. The CDR3 is 14 residues long. Trimming removed 5 bases from V and 7 bases from J, with 13 bases in between. The chain's CDR3 is CASSLGGGNSPLHF. The CDR3 nucleotides read TGCGCCAGCAGTCTGGGGGGGGGAAATTCACCCCTCCACTTT.

This clone was counted between two and nine times. V usage is TRBV7-9 and J usage is TRBJ2-5; D gene unclear. This CDR3 spans 13 amino acids. V gave up 3 bases and J gave up 5 bases, with 10 bases separating them. Germline V CDR1 and CDR2: SEHNR, FQNEAQ (reference sequence). CDR3 sequence: CASSFHGSETQYF. Written as DNA, the CDR3 is TGTGCCAGCAGCTTCCATGGATCGGAGACCCAGTACTTC.

V gene TRBV2 combines with J gene TRBJ2-1; D not resolved. Germline V CDR1 and CDR2: SNHLY, FYNNEI. V was trimmed by 11 bases and J by 1 base, leaving 15 bases between them. CDR3 length: 14 residues. CDR3 sequence (DNA): TGTGCCGGTCGGACGCTGGCGTCCTACAATGAGCAGTTCTTC. The encoded protein is CAGRTLASYNEQFF.

This clone was detected only once. This chain links TRBV11-2 with TRBJ2-7; 11 positions agree with TRBD2. The junction had 8 bases not matched to a gene; V was cut back by 5 bases and J by 2 bases. The CDR3 consists of 16 residues. Germline CDR1 SGHAT, CDR2 FQNNGV. CDR3 region: CASSPQLAGVPYEQYF. CDR3 coding DNA: TGTGCCAGCAGCCCCCAACTAGCGGGAGTTCCCTACGAGCAGTACTTC.

The table lists this clone with a few counts. The rearrangement uses TRBV5-1 and TRBJ2-7; possible D gene TRBD1, 5 bases. Trimming shortened V by 2 bases and J by 5 bases, and 8 bases separated the two germline ends. This CDR3 region has 12 residues. Germline V lookup: CDR1 SGHRS, CDR2 YFSETQ. CDR3 loop: CASSLRQNEQYF. CDR3 DNA sequence: TGCGCCAGCAGCTTACGACAGAACGAGCAGTACTTC.

This chain joins TRBV29-1 and TRBJ2-6, with unresolved D. Germline CDR1 and CDR2: SQVTM and ANQGSEA. CDR3 length equals 13 residues. The V gene lost 4 bases and the J gene lost 0 bases, with 4 bases spanning the gap. In DNA, the CDR3 is TGCAGCGTTGGAGACTCTGGGGCCAACGTCCTGACTTTC. As protein: CSVGDSGANVLTF.

The table lists this clone with a count of one. The chain combines TRBV7-2 with TRBJ1-2; possible D gene TRBD1, 6 bases. Trimming cost V 5 bases and J 2 bases, with 12 bases left between them. The CDR3 is made up of 14 amino acids. Germline V gives CDR1 SGHTA, CDR2 FQGNSA. The CDR3: CASSTNRENYGYTF. The CDR3 DNA follows: TGTGCCAGCAGCACTAACAGGGAGAACTATGGCTACACCTTC.

The CDR3 is CASSPSGGTNTGELFF. CDR3 coding DNA: TGTGCCAGCAGCCCCTCGGGGGGGACGAACACCGGGGAGCTGTTTTTT. This chain joins TRBV9 and TRBJ2-2, with TRBD2 matching 8 bases. The CDR3 totals 16 residues. The J segment lost 0 bases and the V segment lost 4 bases, leaving 5 bases of the junction unmatched. Germline-derived CDR1 and CDR2 are SGDLS and YYNGEE.

This clone was detected only a few times. The rearrangement uses TRBV9 and TRBJ1-4, with 7 bases identical to TRBD1. V lost 0 bases, J lost 7 bases, and 9 bases stayed unmatched. CDR3 size: 16 residues. From germline, CDR1 is SGDLS and CDR2 YYNGEE. CDR3: CASSVEESWDSEKLFF. As DNA, the CDR3 is TGTGCCAGCAGCGTAGAGGAGAGTTGGGACAGTGAAAAACTGTTTTTT.

There are a few counts of this clone. V is TRBV12-3 or TRBV12-4 and J is TRBJ1-1, with D unclear. The CDR3 loop spans 10 amino acids. With 6 bases removed from V and 1 base from J, the gap between germline ends came to 0 bases. The CDR3: CASRNTEAFF. Here the CDR3 DNA reads TGTGCCAGCAGGAACACTGAAGCTTTCTTT.

This clone is medium-sized. The genes are TRBV4-3 and TRBJ2-3; no clear D gene. Trimming stripped 0 bases from V and 1 base from J, with 5 bases between. The CDR3 runs to 14 residues. The germline gives CDR1 LGHNA, CDR2 YSLEER. CDR3 in DNA: TGCGCCAGCAGCCAAGAATACCGCACAGATACGCAGTATTTT. Translation: CASSQEYRTDTQYF.

The V gene is TRBV30, the J gene TRBJ2-5; TRBD1 is a possible D gene (6 bases). The V and J ends lost 4 bases and 5 bases respectively, with 20 bases between them. Germline CDR1 GTSNPN, CDR2 SVGIG (reference sequence). The CDR3 loop spans 15 amino acids. CDR3 in DNA: TGTGCCTGGACCCCCGGACAGTCGCAAGCGGAGACCCAGTACTTC. This gives the protein CAWTPGQSQAETQYF.

The genes are TRBV18 and TRBJ2-7, with D maybe TRBD1 (8 bases). Trimming left V 1 base short and J 6 bases short, with 16 bases between. CDR3 length equals 15 residues. Germline V gene data show CDR1 as KGHSH and CDR2 as LQKENI. In DNA form, the CDR3 reads TGTGCCAGCTCACCACGACAGGGGAGGGTCTCCGAGCAGTACTTC. This sequence encodes CASSPRQGRVSEQYF.

The V call is TRBV19, the J call TRBJ2-3, with 9 bases identical to TRBD2. The CDR3 loop spans 14 amino acids. Germline V gives CDR1 LNHDA, CDR2 SQIVND (reference sequence). J gave up 8 bases and V 6 bases, and 9 bases lay outside the gene matches. Written as DNA, the CDR3 is TGTGCCAGTAGGGGGACTAGCCTTCTCGGTACGCAGTATTTT. This translates into CASRGTSLLGTQYF.

This clone is categorized as medium-sized. This chain joins TRBV5-1 and TRBJ2-2; D uncertain. Germline CDR1 and CDR2: SGHRS and YFSETQ. V lost 2 bases and J lost 0, with 8 bases in between. The CDR3 is 15 residues long. The CDR3 region is CASSFQGANTGELFF. In nucleotides, the CDR3 is TGCGCCAGCAGCTTCCAAGGCGCGAACACCGGGGAGCTGTTTTTT.